A single sample is the source of the 17 T cell receptor beta chains below, sequenced in a study of identical twins. From the 5' RACE reads, TCRdb called clonotypes with MiXCR, one entry per CDR3 protein. The table lists a few hundred thousand distinct CDR3 sequences, more than 9% of them singletons. These data also featured in a second study, about yellow fever vaccine responses in identical twins.

Source material: PBMCs. The source of these receptors is a woman younger than 35 in good health.

This sequence joins TRBV6-4 and TRBJ2-5, with D tentatively TRBD1 (6 bases). V was trimmed by 0 bases and J by 5 bases, leaving 13 bases between them. CDR3 length equals 15 residues. The germline gives CDR1 MRHNA, CDR2 SNTAGT. The CDR3: CASSDSIGGVETQYF. The CDR3 nucleotides read TGTGCCAGCAGTGACTCGATTGGGGGCGTGGAGACCCAGTACTTC.

The chain joins TRBV14 to TRBJ2-1; D ambiguous. Trimming took 2 bases from V and 3 from J, leaving 8 bases between them. CDR1 is SGHDN, CDR2 FVKESK, per germline. The CDR3 extends over 14 amino acids. CDR3 bases: TGTGCCAGCAGCCAACTAGATCTCTACAATGAGCAGTTCTTC. As protein: CASSQLDLYNEQFF.

This CDR3 is CASSGGLRGKPYEQYF. The CDR3 nucleotides read TGTGCCAGCAGTGGTGGTTTAAGGGGGAAGCCCTACGAGCAGTACTTC. This rearrangement joins TRBV25-1 to TRBJ2-7; D is possibly TRBD1 (6 bases). The CDR3 runs to 16 residues. From germline, CDR1 is MGHDK and CDR2 SYGVNS. Trimming took off 4 bases at V and 2 bases at J, with 18 bases between the two ends.

V and J are TRBV6-2 or TRBV6-3 and TRBJ1-1; D is ambiguous. Per the germline V gene, CDR1 is MNHEY and CDR2 is SVGEGT. The CDR3 loop spans 14 amino acids. The ends were cut back, 6 bases at V and 3 bases at J, with 14 bases in the middle. CDR3 in DNA: TGTGCCAGCAGCCGACGGTGGGGTTACACTGAAGCTTTCTTT. This codes for CASSRRWGYTEAFF.

At least ten counts were recorded for this clonotype. The V gene is TRBV20-1, the J gene TRBJ2-7; possibly TRBD2 for D (5 bases). Deletions cut 6 bases from V and 0 bases from J, with 15 bases between. The CDR3 extends over 14 amino acids. Germline V lookup: CDR1 DFQATT, CDR2 SNEGSKA (reference sequence). The CDR3 is CSATPPADSYEQYF. The CDR3 DNA sequence: TGCAGTGCCACACCCCCAGCGGACTCCTACGAGCAGTACTTC.

This clonotype has only a few counts. The CDR3 here is CASSLEGPPRDTQYF. For the CDR3, the DNA is TGTGCCAGCAGCTTAGAAGGGCCCCCGCGGGATACGCAGTATTTT. This sequence joins TRBV7-8 and TRBJ2-3; D remains unclear. CDR1 and CDR2 (germline): SGHVS, FQNEAQ. With 1 base removed from V and 6 bases from J, the gap between germline ends came to 14 bases. This CDR3 has 15 amino acids.

V and J are TRBV6-2 or TRBV6-3 and TRBJ2-2; D is tentatively TRBD1 or TRBD2 (5 bases each). Germline V CDR1 and CDR2: MNHEY, SVGEGT. CDR3 length: 15 residues. The V end was cut by 4 bases, the J end by 3 bases, with 12 bases between. The DNA for the CDR3 is TGTGCCAGCAGTTTCGTCCAGGGAGACACCGGGGAGCTGTTTTTT. Translation gives CASSFVQGDTGELFF.

This clonotype was detected only a few times. This chain links TRBV29-1 with TRBJ2-1; D is undetermined. Germline-derived CDR1 and CDR2 are SQVTM and ANQGSEA. CDR3 length: 12 amino acids. Deletions cut 2 bases from V and 8 bases from J, with 10 bases between. The CDR3 loop reads CSVEQALDEQFF. CDR3 bases: TGCAGCGTTGAACAGGCCCTCGATGAGCAGTTCTTC.

This clonotype came up many times. This chain connects TRBV5-5 to TRBJ2-2; D unresolved. CDR1 SGHKS and CDR2 YYEKEE come from the germline V gene (reference sequence). With 0 bases removed from V and 7 bases from J, the gap between germline ends came to 7 bases. The CDR3 loop spans 13 amino acids. The CDR3 nucleotides are TGTGCCAGCAGCTTGGCTGGCCACGGGGAGCTGTTTTTT. Translation gives CASSLAGHGELFF.

This clonotype was counted at least ten times. This chain uses TRBV6-5 with TRBJ1-1; D unresolved. Trimming cost V 5 bases and J 1 base, with 14 bases left between them. The CDR3 consists of 15 residues. From germline, CDR1 is MNHEY and CDR2 SVGAGI. The CDR3 reads CASSTYQTQNTEAFF. The CDR3 nucleotides are TGTGCCAGCAGTACTTACCAAACCCAGAACACTGAAGCTTTCTTT.

The chain has TRBV3-1 and TRBJ2-5, with 8 nucleotides matching TRBD2. The germline V gene encodes CDR1 LGHDT and CDR2 YNNKEL (reference sequence). This CDR3 has 14 amino acids. Trimming cost V 0 bases and J 9 bases; bases outside gene matches: 6. The CDR3 loop is CASSQDSPGGSQYF. CDR3 in DNA: TGTGCCAGCAGCCAAGATTCTCCGGGAGGGTCCCAGTACTTC.

This clonotype has just a few counts. This chain uses TRBV6-1 with TRBJ1-6; TRBD1 agrees at 8 bases. The CDR3 runs to 13 residues. Trimming removed 5 bases from V and 9 bases from J; junction bases left unmatched: 3. Germline loops: CDR1 MNHNS, CDR2 SASEGT. The CDR3 region is CASSRTGISPLHF. CDR3 DNA sequence: TGTGCCAGCAGTCGGACAGGGATTTCACCCCTCCACTTT.

The chain recombines TRBV12-3 or TRBV12-4 with TRBJ1-6; a weak D match, TRBD1 (6 bases). Between the trimmed V and J ends, which lost 5 bases and 8 bases, there was a span of 10 bases. The CDR3 is 13 residues long. Written as DNA, the CDR3 is TGTGCCAGCAGTCCCTACAGGGATTCACCCCTCCACTTT. It encodes CASSPYRDSPLHF.

The chain carries TRBV12-3 or TRBV12-4 and TRBJ2-7; D is unresolved. The CDR3 length is 12 residues. Trimming took off 6 bases at V and 7 bases at J, with 13 bases between the two ends. The CDR3 region has the DNA TGTGCCAGCAGCCAAGGGCCCCGGGAGCAGTACTTC. It is translated as CASSQGPREQYF.

In its sample, this clonotype was seen many times. V and J are TRBV3-1 and TRBJ2-7; 7 bases agree with TRBD2. Germline CDR1 and CDR2: LGHDT and YNNKEL (reference sequence). Germline trimming cut 5 bases from V and 3 bases from J; bases unmatched to any gene: 10. The CDR3 extends over 15 amino acids. CDR3 region: CASSTILGTNYEQYF. For the CDR3, the DNA is TGTGCCAGCAGCACGATACTAGGGACTAACTACGAGCAGTACTTC.

This clonotype was observed a handful of times. The chain uses TRBV6-4 and TRBJ2-3, with 9 bases lining up with TRBD2. The CDR3 sequence is 16 residues long. Germline V CDR1 and CDR2: MRHNA, SNTAGT. Trimming cost V 0 bases and J 1 base; bases outside gene matches: 2. CDR3 residues: CASSDSGGGGTDTQYF. The DNA of the CDR3 is TGTGCCAGCAGTGACTCGGGCGGGGGGGGCACAGATACGCAGTATTTT.

The chain employs TRBV12-3 or TRBV12-4 and TRBJ1-2; D perhaps matches TRBD1 (6 bases). This CDR3 spans 13 amino acids. Trimming took off 7 bases at V and 3 bases at J, with 12 bases between the two ends. The CDR3 bases are TGTGCCAGCACCGGACAGAGCCACTATGGCTACACCTTC. Encoded protein: CASTGQSHYGYTF.